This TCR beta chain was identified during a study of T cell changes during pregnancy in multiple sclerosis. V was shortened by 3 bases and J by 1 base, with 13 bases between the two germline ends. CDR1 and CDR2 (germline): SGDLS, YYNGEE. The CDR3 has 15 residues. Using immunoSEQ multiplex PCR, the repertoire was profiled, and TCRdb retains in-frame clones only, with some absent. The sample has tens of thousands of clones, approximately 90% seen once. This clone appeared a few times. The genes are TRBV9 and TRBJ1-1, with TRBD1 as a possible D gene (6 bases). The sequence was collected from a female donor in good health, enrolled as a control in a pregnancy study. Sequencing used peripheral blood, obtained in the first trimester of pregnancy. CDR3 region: CASSDKTGQNTEAFF. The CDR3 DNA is TGTGCCAGCAGCGACAAGACAGGACAGAACACTGAAGCTTTCTTT.